This T cell receptor beta chain was found in a study of Ad26.COV2.S vaccination and SARS-CoV-2 variants. The overall study: Intramuscularly, Ad26.COV2.S was given either once or twice, 56 days apart.

The study's findings and limits: Vaccinated individuals (as opposed to placebo recipients) had higher spike-specific TCR breadth. Whether participants received vaccine or placebo, their non-spike TCR breadth was similar.

About this clone itself: Its antigen is not identified.

Treatment: around 19 received Ad26.COV2.S at low or high dose, single or two shots; about 5 received placebo; per-sample allocation not given. Sampling was done on day 63 after the first vaccine or placebo injection. Assay: immunoSEQ multiplex PCR; the TCRdb copy retains only in-frame clones and omits some. The profile shows around 300,000 clones, approximately 87% of them singletons. The CDR3 runs to 13 residues. J was trimmed by 4 bases and V by 5 bases; bases with no gene match: 3. Per germline, CDR1 SEHNR and CDR2 FQNEAQ (reference sequence). The clonotype originates from a person aged 18 to 65 who received the Ad26.COV2.S COVID-19 vaccine or a placebo. The sequences come from peripheral blood, collected in a trial of Ad26.COV2.S vaccine versus placebo. The chain links TRBV7-9 to TRBJ1-1, with 8 bases identical to TRBD1. In DNA, the CDR3 is TGTGCCAGCAGCATAACAGGGGGCACTGAAGCTTTCTTT. It yields the protein CASSITGGTEAFF.